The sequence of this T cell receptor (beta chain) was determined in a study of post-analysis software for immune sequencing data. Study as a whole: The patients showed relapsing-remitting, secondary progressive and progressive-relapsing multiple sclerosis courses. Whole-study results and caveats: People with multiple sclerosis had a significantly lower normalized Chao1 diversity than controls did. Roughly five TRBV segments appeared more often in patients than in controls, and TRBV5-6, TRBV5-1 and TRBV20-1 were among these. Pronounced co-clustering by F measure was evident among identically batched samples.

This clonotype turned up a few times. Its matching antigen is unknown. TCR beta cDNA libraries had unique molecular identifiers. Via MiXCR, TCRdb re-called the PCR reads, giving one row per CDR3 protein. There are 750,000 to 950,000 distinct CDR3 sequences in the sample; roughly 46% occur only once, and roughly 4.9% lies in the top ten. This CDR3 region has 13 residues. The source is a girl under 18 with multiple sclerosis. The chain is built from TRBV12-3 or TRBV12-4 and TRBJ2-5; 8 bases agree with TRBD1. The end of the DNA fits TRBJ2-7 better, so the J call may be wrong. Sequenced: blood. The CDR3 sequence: CASADRGPYEQYF. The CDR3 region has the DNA TGTGCCTCGGCTGACAGGGGACCCTACGAGCAGTACTTC.